The sequence of this T cell receptor beta chain was determined in a study of blood T cell repertoires in COVID-19. On the study more broadly: Samples representing acute and convalescent COVID-19 were sourced from the United States, Italy and Spain.

Membership in each cohort depended on participant-reported clinical history. Donors in Cohort 3 who had recovered were those with two negative PCRs, healthcare professional clearance, or resolution of their symptoms. Authors' methods: Reference gene primer amplification in the assay estimated nucleated cell counts. Measured with immunoSEQ multiplex PCR; TCRdb has only the in-frame clones, and not every one. V, J and clone size are taken as reported in that table, and D and trimming were inferred from the DNA itself. The sample records 55,000 to 70,000 clones, more than 75% being singletons. Per germline, CDR1 SNHLY and CDR2 FYNNEI. Trimming took off 10 bases at V and 2 bases at J, with 18 bases between the two ends. The CDR3 is 15 amino acids.

The sequenced sample consisted of PBMCs or T cells enriched from blood (not recorded which). This chain links TRBV2 with TRBJ2-1; D perhaps matches TRBD1 (5 bases). This TCR came from a woman in her thirties or forties who had recovered from COVID-19. The CDR3 protein is CATLKDPGTYNEQFF. CDR3 DNA sequence: TGTGCCACCCTAAAGGACCCAGGGACCTACAATGAGCAGTTCTTC.